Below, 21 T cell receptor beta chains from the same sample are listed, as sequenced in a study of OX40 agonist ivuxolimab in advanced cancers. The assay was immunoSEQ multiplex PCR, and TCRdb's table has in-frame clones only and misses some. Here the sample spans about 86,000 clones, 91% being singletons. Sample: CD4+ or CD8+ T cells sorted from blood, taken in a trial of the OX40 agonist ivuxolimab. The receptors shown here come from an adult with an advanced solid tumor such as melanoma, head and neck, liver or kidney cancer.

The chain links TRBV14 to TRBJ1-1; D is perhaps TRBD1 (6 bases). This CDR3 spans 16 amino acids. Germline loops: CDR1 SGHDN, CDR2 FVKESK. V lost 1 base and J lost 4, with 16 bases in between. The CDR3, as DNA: TGTGCCAGCAGCCAAGGGGCGGGGGCGATCCCCACTGAAGCTTTCTTT. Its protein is CASSQGAGAIPTEAFF. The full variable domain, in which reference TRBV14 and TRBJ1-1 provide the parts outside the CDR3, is EAGVTQFPSHSVIEKGQTVTLRCDPISGHDNLYWYRRVMGKEIKFLLHFVKESKQDESGMPNNRFLAERTGGTYSTLKVQPAELEDSGVYFCASSQGAGAIPTEAFFGQGTRLTVV.

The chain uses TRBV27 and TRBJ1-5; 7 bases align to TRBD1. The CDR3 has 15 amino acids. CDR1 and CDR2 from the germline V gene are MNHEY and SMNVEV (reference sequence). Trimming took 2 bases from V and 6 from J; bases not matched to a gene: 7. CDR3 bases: TGTGCCAGCAGTTTAAACAGGGGATTAGTTCAGCCCCAGCATTTT. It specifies CASSLNRGLVQPQHF.

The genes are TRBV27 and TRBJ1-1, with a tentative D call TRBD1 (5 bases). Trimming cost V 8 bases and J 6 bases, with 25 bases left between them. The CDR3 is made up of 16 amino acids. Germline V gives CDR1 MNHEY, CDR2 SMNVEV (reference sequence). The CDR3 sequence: CASLTRGRGRVPEAFF. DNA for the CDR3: TGTGCCAGCTTAACCCGGGGGAGGGGAAGGGTGCCTGAAGCTTTCTTT.

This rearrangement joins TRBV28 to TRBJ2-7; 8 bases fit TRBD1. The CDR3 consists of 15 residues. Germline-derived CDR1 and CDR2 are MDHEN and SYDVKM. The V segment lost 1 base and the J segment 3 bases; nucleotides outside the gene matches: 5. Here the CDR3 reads CASSLYRGADYEQYF. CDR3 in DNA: TGTGCCAGCAGTTTATACAGGGGGGCCGACTACGAGCAGTACTTC.

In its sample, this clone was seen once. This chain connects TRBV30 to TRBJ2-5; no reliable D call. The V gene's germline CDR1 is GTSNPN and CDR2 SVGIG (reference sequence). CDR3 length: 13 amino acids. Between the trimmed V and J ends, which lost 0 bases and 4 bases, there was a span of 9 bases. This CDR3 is CAWSVPGRETQYF. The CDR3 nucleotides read TGTGCCTGGAGTGTACCCGGCAGAGAGACCCAGTACTTC.

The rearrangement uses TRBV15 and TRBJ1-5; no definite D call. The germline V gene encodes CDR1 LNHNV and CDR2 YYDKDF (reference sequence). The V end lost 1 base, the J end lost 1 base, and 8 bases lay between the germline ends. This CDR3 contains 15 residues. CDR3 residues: CATSRVRLSNQPQHF. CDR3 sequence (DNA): TGTGCCACCAGCAGAGTCAGGCTCAGCAATCAGCCCCAGCATTTT.

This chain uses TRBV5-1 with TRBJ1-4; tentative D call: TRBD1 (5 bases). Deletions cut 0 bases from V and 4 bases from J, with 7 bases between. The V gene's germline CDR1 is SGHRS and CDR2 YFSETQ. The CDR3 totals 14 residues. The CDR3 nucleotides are TGCGCCAGCAGCTTGGGGGGCGGTAATGAAAAACTGTTTTTT. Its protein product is CASSLGGGNEKLFF.

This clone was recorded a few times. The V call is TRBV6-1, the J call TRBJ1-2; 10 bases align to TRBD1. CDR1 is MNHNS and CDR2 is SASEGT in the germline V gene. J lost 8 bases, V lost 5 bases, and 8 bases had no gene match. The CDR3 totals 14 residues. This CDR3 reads CASSRGGTGDGYTF. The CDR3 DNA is TGTGCCAGCAGTCGGGGGGGGACAGGGGACGGCTACACCTTC.

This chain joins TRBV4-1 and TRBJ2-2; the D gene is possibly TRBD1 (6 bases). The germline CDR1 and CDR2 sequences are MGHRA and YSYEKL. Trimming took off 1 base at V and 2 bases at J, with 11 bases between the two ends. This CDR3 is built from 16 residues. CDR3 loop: CASSQAGTPNTGELFF. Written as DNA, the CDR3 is TGCGCCAGCAGCCAAGCCGGGACACCTAACACCGGGGAGCTGTTTTTT.

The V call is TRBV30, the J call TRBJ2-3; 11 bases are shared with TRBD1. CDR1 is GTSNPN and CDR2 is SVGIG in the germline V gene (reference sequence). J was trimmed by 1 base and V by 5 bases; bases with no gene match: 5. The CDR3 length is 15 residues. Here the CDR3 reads CAWDPGQGGTDTQYF. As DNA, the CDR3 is TGTGCCTGGGACCCGGGACAGGGGGGCACAGATACGCAGTATTTT.

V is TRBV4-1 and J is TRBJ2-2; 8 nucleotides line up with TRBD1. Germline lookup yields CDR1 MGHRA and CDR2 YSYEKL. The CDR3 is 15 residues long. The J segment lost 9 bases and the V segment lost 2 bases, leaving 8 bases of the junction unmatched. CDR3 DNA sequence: TGCGCCAGCAGCCAAACCCGAGACAGGGGTCGGGAGCTGTTTTTT. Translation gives CASSQTRDRGRELFF.

CDR3 DNA: TGTGCCAGCAGCCAGAGGGGCAGGGTTTGGATGGAGCAAGAGACCCAGTACTTC. It translates to CASSQRGRVWMEQETQYF. The chain uses TRBV11-3 and TRBJ2-5, with D perhaps being TRBD1 or TRBD2 (5 bases each). CDR3 length: 18 amino acids. V lost 5 bases to trimming and J lost 2 bases, with 24 bases between them. Germline lookup yields CDR1 SGHNT and CDR2 YENEEA.

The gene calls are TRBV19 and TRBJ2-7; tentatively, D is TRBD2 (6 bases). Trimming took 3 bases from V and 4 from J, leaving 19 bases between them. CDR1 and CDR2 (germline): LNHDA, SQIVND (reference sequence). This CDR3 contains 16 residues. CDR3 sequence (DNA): TGTGCCAGTAGTATTCGCCGTGCGGGGCCATATTACGAGCAGTACTTC. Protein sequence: CASSIRRAGPYYEQYF.

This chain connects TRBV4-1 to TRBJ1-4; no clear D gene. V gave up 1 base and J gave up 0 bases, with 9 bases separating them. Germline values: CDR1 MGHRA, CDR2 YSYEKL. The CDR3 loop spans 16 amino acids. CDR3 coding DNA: TGCGCCAGCAGCCAAGTTGGTTCGGCAACTAATGAAAAACTGTTTTTT. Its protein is CASSQVGSATNEKLFF.

The CDR3 loop reads CASSRTRDRDNQPQHF. The CDR3 coding sequence is TGTGCCAGCAGTCGTACCCGGGACAGGGACAATCAGCCCCAGCATTTT. The chain employs TRBV6-6 and TRBJ1-5, with 9 positions matching TRBD1. V gave up 5 bases and J gave up 3 bases; unmatched junction bases: 8. The germline V gene encodes CDR1 MNHNY and CDR2 SVGAGI (reference sequence). The CDR3 contains 16 residues.

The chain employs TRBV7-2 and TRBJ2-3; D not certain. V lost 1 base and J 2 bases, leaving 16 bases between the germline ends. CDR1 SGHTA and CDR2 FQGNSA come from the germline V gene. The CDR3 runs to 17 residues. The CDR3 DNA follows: TGTGCCAGCAGCTTAGTTTACGGTCAGCAGACCACAGATACGCAGTATTTT. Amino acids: CASSLVYGQQTTDTQYF.

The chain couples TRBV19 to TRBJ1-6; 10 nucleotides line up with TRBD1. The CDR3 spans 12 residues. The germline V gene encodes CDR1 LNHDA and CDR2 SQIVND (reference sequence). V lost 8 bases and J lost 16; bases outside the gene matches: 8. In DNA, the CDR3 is TGTGCCAGTCGCCGGGACAGGGGCCCTCTCCACTTT. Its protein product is CASRRDRGPLHF.

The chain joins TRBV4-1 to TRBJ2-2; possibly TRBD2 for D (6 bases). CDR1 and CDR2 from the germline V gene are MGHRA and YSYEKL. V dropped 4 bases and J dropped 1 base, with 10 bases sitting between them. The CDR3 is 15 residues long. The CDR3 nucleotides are TGCGCCAGCAGCCGAAATAGCGGGAACACCGGGGAGCTGTTTTTT. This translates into CASSRNSGNTGELFF.

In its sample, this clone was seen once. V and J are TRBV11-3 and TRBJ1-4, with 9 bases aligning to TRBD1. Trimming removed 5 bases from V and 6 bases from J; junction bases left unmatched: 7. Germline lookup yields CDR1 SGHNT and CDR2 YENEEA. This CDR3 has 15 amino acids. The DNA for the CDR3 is TGTGCCAGCAGCGCCATGGGACAGGGCTATGAAAAACTGTTTTTT. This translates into CASSAMGQGYEKLFF.

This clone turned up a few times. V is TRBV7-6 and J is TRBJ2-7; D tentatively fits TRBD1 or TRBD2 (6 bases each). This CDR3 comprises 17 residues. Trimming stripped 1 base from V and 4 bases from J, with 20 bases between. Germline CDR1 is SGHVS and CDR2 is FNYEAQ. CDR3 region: CASSLGAGAAGLYEQYF. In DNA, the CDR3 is TGTGCCAGCAGCTTAGGGGCAGGGGCCGCGGGGTTGTACGAGCAGTACTTC.

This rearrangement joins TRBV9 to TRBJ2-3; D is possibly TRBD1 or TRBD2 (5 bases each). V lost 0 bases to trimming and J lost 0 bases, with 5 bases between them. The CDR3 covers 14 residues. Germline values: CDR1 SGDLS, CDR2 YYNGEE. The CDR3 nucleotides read TGTGCCAGCAGCGTAGGGGGGAGCACAGATACGCAGTATTTT. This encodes CASSVGGSTDTQYF. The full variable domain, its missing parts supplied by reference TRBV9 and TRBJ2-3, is DSGVTQTPKHLITATGQRVTLRCSPRSGDLSVYWYQQSLDQGLQFLIQYYNGEERAKGNILERFSAQQFPDLHSELNLSSLELGDSALYFCASSVGGSTDTQYFGPGTRLTVL.